The next 26 T cell receptor beta chains were all read from a single sample in a study of blood T cell repertoires in COVID-19. The data were produced by immunoSEQ multiplex PCR, yet TCRdb's version contains in-frame clones alone and is incomplete. Among nearly 95,000 clones listed, roughly 86% were seen once. Sequencing was performed on peripheral blood. These receptors were collected from a human donor with acute or convalescent COVID-19. The donor label of this sample is uncertain.

The chain joins TRBV5-6 to TRBJ1-4, with D possibly being TRBD1 (6 bases). V dropped 2 bases and J dropped 8 bases, with 13 bases sitting between them. The CDR3 sequence is 14 residues long. Germline V gene data show CDR1 as SGHDT and CDR2 as YYEEEE. The DNA of the CDR3 is TGTGCCAGCAGCTTCCAGGACAGTACAGAAAAACTGTTTTTT. Amino acid sequence: CASSFQDSTEKLFF.

This clone has just one count. V gene TRBV30 combines with J gene TRBJ2-7, with D perhaps matching TRBD2 (6 bases). V was pared by 3 bases and J by 5 bases, with 14 bases between. Germline lookup yields CDR1 GTSNPN and CDR2 SVGIG (reference sequence). The CDR3 sequence is 13 residues long. The CDR3 spells CAWSARGWNEQYF. The DNA for the CDR3 is TGTGCCTGGAGCGCCCGGGGGTGGAACGAGCAGTACTTC.

The V gene is TRBV28, the J gene TRBJ1-2; TRBD1 aligns across 8 bases. CDR3 length: 13 amino acids. V lost 11 bases to trimming and J lost 5 bases; unmatched junction nucleotides: 10. The germline V gene encodes CDR1 MDHEN and CDR2 SYDVKM. The CDR3 sequence is CAVPGQETYGYTF. Written as DNA, the CDR3 is TGTGCCGTTCCGGGACAGGAGACGTATGGCTACACCTTC.

V is TRBV9 and J is TRBJ2-7, with 11 bases identical to TRBD2. The germline V gene encodes CDR1 SGDLS and CDR2 YYNGEE. CDR3 length: 15 residues. V lost 3 bases and J lost 2; bases outside the gene matches: 4. The CDR3 protein is CASSAGTSGPYEQYF. In DNA, the CDR3 is TGTGCCAGCAGCGCAGGGACTAGCGGCCCCTACGAGCAGTACTTC.

V is TRBV4-2 and J is TRBJ2-3; TRBD2 is a possible D gene (6 bases). The CDR3 length is 15 residues. Germline V CDR1 and CDR2: LGHNA, YNFKEQ. The V end was cut by 9 bases, the J end by 2 bases, with 18 bases between. The CDR3 loop reads CASSNRGSTTDTQYF. CDR3 in DNA: TGTGCCAGTTCGAACCGGGGGTCTACCACAGATACGCAGTATTTT.

V is TRBV11-1 and J is TRBJ2-5, with D perhaps TRBD1 (6 bases). Between the trimmed V and J ends, which lost 8 bases and 1 base, there was a span of 11 bases. This CDR3 is built from 13 residues. In germline, CDR1 is SGHAT, CDR2 FQDESV (reference sequence). The CDR3 sequence is CASDRRGQETQYF. In DNA form, the CDR3 reads TGTGCCAGCGACAGGCGAGGCCAAGAGACCCAGTACTTC.

The chain employs TRBV5-4 and TRBJ1-2; 9 nucleotides match TRBD1. Germline lookup yields CDR1 SGHNT and CDR2 YYREEE (reference sequence). V was clipped by 4 bases and J by 5 bases; unmatched bases: 12. This CDR3 is 16 amino acids long. CDR3 DNA: TGTGCCAGCAGCCCAAACGCCGGGACAGGGTTTTATGGCTACACCTTC. This codes for CASSPNAGTGFYGYTF.

V gene TRBV9 combines with J gene TRBJ1-2; D not resolved. Germline lookup yields CDR1 SGDLS and CDR2 YYNGEE. The CDR3 is 15 residues long. V lost 0 bases to trimming and J lost 3 bases, with 12 bases between them. The CDR3 bases are TGTGCCAGCAGCGTAGGTCGGGGTGGCGACTATGGCTACACCTTC. Its protein is CASSVGRGGDYGYTF.

V is TRBV6-5 and J is TRBJ1-2, with 8 bases lining up with TRBD1. With V trimmed by 2 bases and J by 8 bases, 4 bases remained unmatched. Germline CDR1 reads MNHEY; CDR2 reads SVGAGI. CDR3 length equals 13 residues. Written as DNA, the CDR3 is TGTGCCAGCAGTTACGGCGACAGGGGAGGCTACACCTTC. Its protein product is CASSYGDRGGYTF.

This clone showed up just once. The rearrangement joins TRBV5-8 to TRBJ2-7, with TRBD1 identical over 8 bases. V gave up 0 bases and J gave up 3 bases; unmatched junction bases: 5. The CDR3 is 15 amino acids. CDR1 is SGHTS, CDR2 YDEGEE, per germline. The CDR3 DNA follows: TGTGCCAGCAGCTTGGGAGGGGACAGGATCTACGAGCAGTACTTC. Its translation is CASSLGGDRIYEQYF.

The rearrangement joins TRBV28 to TRBJ2-7; 8 bases agree with TRBD1. V shed 7 bases, J shed 6 bases, and the junction held 17 bases outside the gene matches. The length of the CDR3 is 16 residues. Germline CDR1 reads MDHEN; CDR2 reads SYDVKM. The CDR3: CASNPSGTGRSGEQYF. The CDR3 bases are TGTGCCAGCAATCCCTCCGGGACAGGCCGCTCTGGCGAGCAGTACTTC.

This clone was observed a single time. The rearrangement joins TRBV14 to TRBJ1-1; D perhaps matches TRBD1 (5 bases). Trimming took 4 bases from V and 7 from J, leaving 10 bases between them. The CDR3 loop spans 12 amino acids. The germline V gene encodes CDR1 SGHDN and CDR2 FVKESK. The CDR3 spells CASSLGTGEAFF. The CDR3 DNA reads as TGTGCCAGCAGCCTTGGCACAGGTGAAGCTTTCTTT.

This clone was counted a few times. The chain employs TRBV25-1 and TRBJ2-2, with 8 positions matching TRBD2. The germline gives CDR1 MGHDK, CDR2 SYGVNS. There are 16 residues in the CDR3. J lost 6 bases, V lost 4 bases, and 10 bases had no gene match. CDR3 in amino acids: CASSAERGKTAGELFF. CDR3 nucleotide sequence: TGTGCCAGCAGTGCCGAGCGGGGGAAAACGGCCGGGGAGCTGTTTTTT.

The genes are TRBV24-1 and TRBJ1-1; D might be TRBD1 (5 bases). CDR3 size: 13 residues. In germline, CDR1 is KGHDR, CDR2 SFDVKD. V was shortened by 4 bases and J by 1 base, with 6 bases between the two germline ends. CDR3 DNA sequence: TGTGCCACCAGTGAAGGGGAGAACACTGAAGCTTTCTTT. Protein product: CATSEGENTEAFF.

The chain uses TRBV28 and TRBJ1-2, with 7 positions matching TRBD1. The V and J ends lost 5 bases and 1 base, in that order; junction bases with no gene match: 4. Looked up from germline, CDR1 is MDHEN and CDR2 is SYDVKM. The CDR3 has 14 amino acids. The CDR3 bases are TGTGCCAGCAGTGGAGGGGACAGTAACTATGGCTACACCTTC. Translation: CASSGGDSNYGYTF.

The rearrangement uses TRBV6-5 and TRBJ2-2; D remains unclear. The V gene's germline CDR1 is MNHEY and CDR2 SVGAGI. V lost 6 bases and J lost 0, with 11 bases in between. The CDR3 is 15 residues long. Here the CDR3 reads CASRRGLTNTGELFF. Written as DNA, the CDR3 is TGTGCCAGCAGAAGAGGCCTAACGAACACCGGGGAGCTGTTTTTT.

The J gene is TRBJ1-6, the V gene TRBV9, with D possibly TRBD1 on 6 matching bases. Trimming took off 3 bases at V and 7 bases at J, with 14 bases between the two ends. Per germline, CDR1 SGDLS and CDR2 YYNGEE. The CDR3 spans 15 residues. CDR3 sequence: CASSATQGNNSPLHF. The CDR3 coding sequence is TGTGCCAGCAGCGCCACACAGGGAAACAATTCACCCCTCCACTTT.

V usage is TRBV9 and J usage is TRBJ2-1; D ambiguous. CDR3 length: 13 residues. Trimming left V 4 bases short and J 4 bases short, with 9 bases between. Germline V gene data show CDR1 as SGDLS and CDR2 as YYNGEE. DNA of the CDR3: TGTGCCAGCAGCTCCCCCATTTACAATGAGCAGTTCTTC. Translating it yields CASSSPIYNEQFF.

The V and J genes are TRBV10-3 and TRBJ1-4; no definite D call. The CDR3 runs 12 residues. The ends were cut back, 1 base at V and 7 bases at J, with 4 bases in the middle. Germline assignment: CDR1 ENHRY and CDR2 SYGVKD. The CDR3 sequence: CAISELSEKLFF. DNA of the CDR3: TGTGCCATCAGTGAGTTGAGTGAAAAACTGTTTTTT.

This sequence joins TRBV7-9 and TRBJ2-1; weak D call: TRBD2 (5 bases). The CDR3 has 15 residues. Germline V gene sequence: CDR1 SEHNR, CDR2 FQNEAQ (reference sequence). The V end was cut by 1 base, the J end by 5 bases, with 12 bases between. CDR3 in amino acids: CASSLESRRHNEQFF. The CDR3 DNA is TGTGCCAGCAGCTTAGAGTCAAGGAGGCACAATGAGCAGTTCTTC.

This clone came up once. The V gene is TRBV6-5, the J gene TRBJ2-5, with D maybe TRBD1 (6 bases). CDR1 is MNHEY and CDR2 is SVGAGI in the germline V gene. V was cut by 0 bases and J by 3 bases, with 11 bases left in between. This CDR3 has 15 residues. The CDR3 spells CASSYSGAGEETQYF. DNA for the CDR3: TGTGCCAGCAGTTACTCGGGAGCAGGGGAAGAGACCCAGTACTTC.

J is TRBJ2-1 and V is TRBV30, with D possibly being TRBD1 (5 bases). Looked up from germline, CDR1 is GTSNPN and CDR2 is SVGIG (reference sequence). Deletions cut 4 bases from V and 0 bases from J, with 13 bases between. The CDR3 is 15 amino acids. The CDR3 is CAWNRGSSSYNEQFF. CDR3 nucleotide sequence: TGTGCCTGGAATAGGGGCTCCAGCTCCTACAATGAGCAGTTCTTC.

The chain employs TRBV24-1 and TRBJ2-5; 8 bases agree with TRBD1. Trimming at V came to 3 bases and at J to 4 bases, leaving 3 bases not matched to a gene. This CDR3 has 14 amino acids. Per the germline V gene, CDR1 is KGHDR and CDR2 is SFDVKD. CDR3 coding DNA: TGTGCCACCAGTGATCCTGACAGGGGAGAGACCCAGTACTTC. Its translation: CATSDPDRGETQYF.

The rearrangement uses TRBV25-1 and TRBJ1-1, with TRBD1 as a possible D gene (6 bases). The V end was cut by 6 bases, the J end by 3 bases, with 14 bases between. The CDR3 totals 14 residues. Germline lookup yields CDR1 MGHDK and CDR2 SYGVNS. CDR3 sequence (DNA): TGTGCCAGCAGGCGATGGGGGCAGGACACTGAAGCTTTCTTT. It is translated as CASRRWGQDTEAFF.

This clone was seen just once. This chain links TRBV7-3 with TRBJ2-2; D possibly corresponds to TRBD1 (6 bases). Trimming cost V 5 bases and J 5 bases, with 9 bases left between them. The CDR3 runs 13 residues. CDR1 and CDR2 from the germline V gene are SGHTA and FQGTGA. The CDR3 loop reads CASSRGWTGELFF. DNA for the CDR3: TGTGCCAGCAGCAGGGGGTGGACCGGGGAGCTGTTTTTT.

This rearrangement joins TRBV6-5 to TRBJ1-1, with 7 bases matching TRBD1. The trim removed 5 bases at V and 2 bases at J, leaving 8 bases unmatched. CDR1 is MNHEY, CDR2 SVGAGI, per germline. CDR3 length: 15 residues. The CDR3 DNA is TGTGCCAGCAGTAGACAGGGCATATTAAACACTGAAGCTTTCTTT. Amino acids: CASSRQGILNTEAFF.